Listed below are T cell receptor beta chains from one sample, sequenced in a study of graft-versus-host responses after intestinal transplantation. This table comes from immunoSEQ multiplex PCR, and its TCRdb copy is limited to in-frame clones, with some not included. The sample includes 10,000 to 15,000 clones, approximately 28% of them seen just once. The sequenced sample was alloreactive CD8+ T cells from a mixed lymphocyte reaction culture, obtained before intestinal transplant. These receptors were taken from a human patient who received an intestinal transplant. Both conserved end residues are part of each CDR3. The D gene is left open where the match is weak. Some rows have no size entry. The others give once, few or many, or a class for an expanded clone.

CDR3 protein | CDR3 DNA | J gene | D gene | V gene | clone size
CASSGSLEVDYNEQFF | TGTGCCAGCAGCGGAAGCTTGGAGGTGGACTACAATGAGCAGTTCTTC | TRBJ2-1 | . | TRBV27 | .
CASSPGTYEQYF | TGTGCCAGCAGTCCCGGTACCTACGAGCAGTACTTC | TRBJ2-7 | . | TRBV28 | few
CASSQHFITAYEQYF | TGTGCCAGCTCACAACACTTTATTACCGCTTACGAGCAGTACTTC | TRBJ2-7 | . | TRBV18 | .
CASSAGQGTYGETQYF | TGTGCCAGCAGCGCGGGACAGGGAACCTATGGGGAGACCCAGTACTTC | TRBJ2-5 | TRBD1 | TRBV9 | .
CASSLEFRKINEQFF | TGTGCCAGCAGCTTGGAATTCCGGAAGATCAATGAGCAGTTCTTC | TRBJ2-1 | . | TRBV5-5 | .
CASSLSRGGHEQYF | TGTGCCAGCAGTTTATCGAGAGGGGGCCACGAGCAGTACTTC | TRBJ2-7 | TRBD1 | TRBV27 | few
CASSQGPGREGYEQYF | TGTGCCAGCAGCCAAGGTCCAGGCCGGGAGGGGTACGAGCAGTACTTC | TRBJ2-7 | TRBD2 | TRBV27 | .
CASRPDVTNYGYTF | TGTGCCAGCAGACCGGACGTTACGAACTATGGCTACACCTTC | TRBJ1-2 | . | TRBV28 | few
CASSPLLDTYEQYF | TGTGCCAGCTCACCACTCCTGGACACCTACGAGCAGTACTTC | TRBJ2-7 | . | TRBV18 | once
CASSLGETAYEQYF | TGTGCCAGCAGCTTAGGGGAGACGGCCTACGAGCAGTACTTC | TRBJ2-7 | . | TRBV7-6 | .
CASSYSGTGYEQYF | TGTGCCAGCAGTTATTCCGGGACAGGCTACGAGCAGTACTTC | TRBJ2-7 | TRBD1 | TRBV6-5 | few
CASSLGVYEQYF | TGTGCCAGCAGCTTAGGGGTCTACGAGCAGTACTTC | TRBJ2-7 | . | TRBV11-3 | .
CASLAGRAFTDTQYF | TGTGCCAGTCTAGCGGGAAGGGCTTTCACAGATACGCAGTATTTT | TRBJ2-3 | TRBD2 | TRBV6-1 | .
CASRTGELSPLHF | TGTGCCAGCAGGACAGGGGAGCTATCACCCCTCCACTTT | TRBJ1-6 | TRBD1 | TRBV27 | few
CASSTSGGGQGSYEQYF | TGTGCCAGCAGCACCTCCGGCGGGGGCCAGGGCTCCTACGAGCAGTACTTC | TRBJ2-7 | . | TRBV7-9 | .
CASSSGLAGGRETQYF | TGTGCCAGCAGCTCGGGACTAGCGGGGGGGCGCGAGACCCAGTACTTC | TRBJ2-5 | TRBD2 | TRBV5-4 | .
CASSLSTEAFF | TGTGCCAGCAGTTTGAGCACTGAAGCTTTCTTT | TRBJ1-1 | . | TRBV2 | .
CASSFRQGGTEAFF | TGTGCCAGCAGTTTTCGACAGGGTGGCACTGAAGCTTTCTTT | TRBJ1-1 | TRBD1 | TRBV27 | .
CSVEFFGTTEAFF | TGCAGCGTTGAGTTTTTTGGGACCACTGAAGCTTTCTTT | TRBJ1-1 | . | TRBV29-1 | few
CASSPLLAGGPNEQFF | TGTGCCAGCAGTCCACTACTAGCGGGAGGGCCGAATGAGCAGTTCTTC | TRBJ2-1 | TRBD2 | TRBV7-6 | .
CAPAWTRQETQYF | TGTGCCCCTGCTTGGACTAGACAAGAGACCCAGTACTTC | TRBJ2-5 | TRBD2 | TRBV19 | few
CASSPIPGQCNKNTIYF | TGCGCCAGCTCGCCCATTCCGGGACAGTGTAATAAAAACACCATATATTTT | TRBJ1-3 | TRBD1 | TRBV10-2 | .
CASSQERAGFGEKLFF | TGTGCCAGCAGCCAAGAAAGGGCAGGGTTCGGTGAAAAACTGTTTTTT | TRBJ1-4 | . | TRBV4-2 | .
CASSYGQFPYNEQFF | TGTGCCAGCAGTTACGGACAGTTCCCTTACAATGAGCAGTTCTTC | TRBJ2-1 | . | TRBV6-6 | few
CASKEGRGDLDYGYTF | TGTGCCAGCAAGGAAGGACGAGGGGATCTTGACTATGGCTACACCTTC | TRBJ1-2 | . | TRBV14 | .
CASSQAGLAGYPPYEQYF | TGTGCCAGCAGCCAGGCGGGACTAGCGGGCTACCCCCCCTACGAGCAGTACTTC | TRBJ2-7 | TRBD2 | TRBV14 | .
CASSSNPGRAYNEQFF | TGTGCCAGCAGCTCAAATCCAGGCAGGGCCTACAATGAGCAGTTCTTC | TRBJ2-1 | . | TRBV11-2 | .
CASSYNLGGTYEQYF | TGCGCCAGCAGTTACAATCTGGGGGGGACCTACGAGCAGTACTTC | TRBJ2-7 | TRBD2 | TRBV5-1 | .
CASSLANAGYTF | TGTGCCAGCAGCTTAGCGAATGCCGGCTACACCTTC | TRBJ1-2 | . | TRBV7-9 | medium-sized
CASKFEGGGTYEQYF | TGTGCCAGCAAGTTTGAGGGGGGCGGGACCTACGAGCAGTACTTC | TRBJ2-7 | . | TRBV2 | .
CASEGTGGVSSGNTIYF | TGTGCCAGCGAGGGAACAGGGGGAGTAAGCTCTGGAAACACCATATATTTT | TRBJ1-3 | TRBD1 | TRBV28 | .
CASTATGSTEAFF | TGTGCCAGCACCGCGACAGGGTCCACTGAAGCTTTCTTT | TRBJ1-1 | TRBD1 | TRBV6-5 | .
CASSSQGRDTGELFF | TGTGCCAGCAGTTCGCAGGGGAGGGACACCGGGGAGCTGTTTTTT | TRBJ2-2 | . | TRBV6-5 | medium-sized
CASSYSRDRGRDTQYF | TGTGCCAGCAGTTACTCTCGGGACAGGGGCAGGGATACGCAGTATTTT | TRBJ2-3 | TRBD1 | TRBV6-5 | medium-sized
CASSLGTGGVYEQYF | TGTGCCAGCAGCTTAGGGACAGGGGGGGTCTACGAGCAGTACTTC | TRBJ2-7 | TRBD1 | TRBV13 | .
CASSLGGYGYTF | TGCGCCAGCAGCCTCGGGGGCTATGGCTACACCTTC | TRBJ1-2 | . | TRBV4-1 | .
CASSLYRVSSGANVLTF | TGTGCCAGCAGCCTGTACAGGGTCAGCTCTGGGGCCAACGTCCTGACTTTC | TRBJ2-6 | . | TRBV28 | few
CASSLDDNQPQHF | TGTGCCAGCAGCTTGGATGACAATCAGCCCCAGCATTTT | TRBJ1-5 | . | TRBV5-4 | medium-sized
CASSSPGTGNYEQYF | TGTGCCAGCAGCTCCCCCGGGACAGGGAACTACGAGCAGTACTTC | TRBJ2-7 | TRBD1 | TRBV11-2 | few
CASSLQLNTEAFF | TGTGCCAGCAGCTTACAGTTGAACACTGAAGCTTTCTTT | TRBJ1-1 | . | TRBV7-9 | medium-sized
CASSDRGRTEAFF | TGTGCCAGTAGTGACAGGGGGCGAACTGAAGCTTTCTTT | TRBJ1-1 | TRBD1 | TRBV19 | .
CASGRGSSYEQYF | TGTGCCAGCGGCCGGGGTAGCTCCTACGAGCAGTACTTC | TRBJ2-7 | . | TRBV6-1 | .
CASSPSGSAETQYF | TGTGCCAGCAGCCCCAGCGGGTCAGCAGAGACCCAGTACTTC | TRBJ2-5 | . | TRBV9 | .
CASSEAFF | TGTGCCAGCAGTGAAGCTTTCTTT | TRBJ1-1 | . | TRBV2 | few
CASSVGGDREHNSPLHF | TGTGCCAGCAGTGTGGGGGGGGACAGGGAACATAATTCACCCCTCCACTTT | TRBJ1-6 | TRBD1 | TRBV6-4 | medium-sized
CASSQGQGFHGYTF | TGCGCCAGCAGCCAAGGGCAGGGGTTCCATGGCTACACCTTC | TRBJ1-2 | . | TRBV4-1 | medium-sized
CASSLVAGGEQFF | TGTGCCAGCAGTTTAGTAGCGGGAGGTGAGCAGTTCTTC | TRBJ2-1 | TRBD2 | TRBV27 | few
CASSSLRGTDTQYF | TGTGCCAGCAGCTCGCTCCGGGGCACAGATACGCAGTATTTT | TRBJ2-3 | . | TRBV7-9 | .
CASIPLGSGGKETQYF | TGTGCCAGCATCCCCCTCGGGTCAGGGGGCAAAGAGACCCAGTACTTC | TRBJ2-5 | TRBD1 | TRBV6-6 | .
CASSSRVNTDTQYF | TGTGCCAGTAGTAGCAGGGTTAACACAGATACGCAGTATTTT | TRBJ2-3 | . | TRBV19 | .
CASRIGDSNNEQFF | TGTGCCAGCAGGATTGGTGACAGTAACAATGAGCAGTTCTTC | TRBJ2-1 | . | TRBV5-4 | .
CAISESLAGAVGSYNEQFF | TGTGCCATCAGTGAGTCACTAGCGGGAGCCGTGGGCTCCTACAATGAGCAGTTCTTC | TRBJ2-1 | TRBD2 | TRBV10-3 | .
CASSEGGWVAGATGELFF | TGTGCCAGCAGTGAAGGGGGGTGGGTGGCAGGGGCCACCGGGGAGCTGTTTTTT | TRBJ2-2 | . | TRBV6-1 | few
CASIGLTQETQYF | TGTGCCAGCATCGGACTGACCCAAGAGACCCAGTACTTC | TRBJ2-5 | . | TRBV6-1 | .
CASSLGRAPYNEQFF | TGTGCCAGCAGCTTAGGGAGGGCGCCCTACAATGAGCAGTTCTTC | TRBJ2-1 | . | TRBV7-9 | medium-sized